This T cell receptor (beta chain) was recorded in a study of blood T cells in healthy people across ages. General study points: There were more naive CD4+ cells and higher diversity in long-lived donors than in aged donors.

This CDR3 spans 14 amino acids. V was cut by 8 bases and J by 5 bases, with 18 bases left in between. Germline assignment: CDR1 MDHEN and CDR2 SYDVKM. This clonotype was counted a few times. Antigen: not known. The second PCR ran about 6 to 12 cycles with a sample-barcoded 5' primer and J-beta primers. TCRdb analysed the 5' RACE reads with MiXCR anew, one entry per CDR3 protein. The sample has some 290,000 distinct CDR3 sequences; 25% to 30% are singletons. The sequenced sample consisted of blood. The V call is TRBV28, the J call TRBJ2-5; a possible D gene is TRBD2 (5 bases). The TCR sequence derives from a woman aged 65 to 85 in good health. CDR3 DNA: TGTGCCAGCCGCCCTCGGTCTCCGGGGGAGACCCAGTACTTC. Amino acid sequence: CASRPRSPGETQYF.